These 9 T cell receptor beta chains share one sample of origin, sequenced in a study of OX40 agonist ivuxolimab in advanced cancers. Sequenced by immunoSEQ multiplex PCR; TCRdb stores in-frame clones only, minus some. Of 30,000 to 40,000 clones in the sample, approximately 80% were seen once. The material sequenced was CD4+ or CD8+ T cells sorted from blood, taken in a trial of the OX40 agonist ivuxolimab. The receptors derive from an adult with an advanced solid tumor such as melanoma, head and neck, liver or kidney cancer.

The chain joins TRBV6-6 to TRBJ2-7; 8 bases align to TRBD1. V lost 7 bases to trimming and J lost 3 bases; unmatched junction nucleotides: 8. This CDR3 comprises 14 residues. CDR1 MNHNY and CDR2 SVGAGI come from the germline V gene (reference sequence). The CDR3 DNA reads TGTGCCAGCAAACAGGGGGAACGACTCTACGAGCAGTACTTC. As protein: CASKQGERLYEQYF.

V is TRBV11-1 and J is TRBJ2-7, with TRBD2 matching over 14 bases. Germline V gene lookup returns CDR1 SGHAT and CDR2 FQDESV (reference sequence). CDR3 length equals 15 residues. V lost 2 bases and J lost 6; bases outside the gene matches: 3. The CDR3 DNA is TGTGCCAGCAGCTTAATCGGACTAGCGGGAGGCGAGCAGTACTTC. Its translation: CASSLIGLAGGEQYF. Filled out from reference TRBV11-1 and TRBJ2-7, the complete variable domain reads EAEVAQSPRYKITEKSQAVAFWCDPISGHATLYWYRQILGQGPELLVQFQDESVVDDSQLPKDRFSAERLKGVDSTLKIQPAELGDSAMYLCASSLIGLAGGEQYFGPGTRLTVT.

The rearrangement joins TRBV7-2 to TRBJ2-5, with D possibly TRBD1 on 5 matching bases. The CDR3 runs 11 residues. Germline V lookup: CDR1 SGHTA, CDR2 FQGNSA. Trimming left V 2 bases short and J 7 bases short, with 5 bases between. The CDR3 loop reads CASSLQGTQYF. The DNA of the CDR3 is TGTGCCAGCAGCTTACAGGGGACCCAGTACTTC.

This clone was counted once. The chain recombines TRBV19 with TRBJ2-1; 11 nucleotides match TRBD1. Trimming at V came to 1 base and at J to 6 bases, leaving 2 bases not matched to a gene. CDR1 LNHDA and CDR2 SQIVND come from the germline V gene (reference sequence). CDR3 length: 15 residues. CDR3 nucleotide sequence: TGTGCCAGTAGTATAGGGGGACAGGGGGGCAATGAGCAGTTCTTC. Its protein product is CASSIGGQGGNEQFF.

This clone was seen once. This chain uses TRBV7-9 with TRBJ2-2; TRBD2 is a possible D gene (5 bases). Germline V CDR1 and CDR2: SEHNR, FQNEAQ (reference sequence). The CDR3 loop spans 17 amino acids. V was trimmed by 4 bases and J by 4 bases, leaving 19 bases between them. The CDR3 region has the DNA TGTGCCAGCAGCTCTTACACACCCGGGGTTAGCACCGGGGAGCTGTTTTTT. This encodes CASSSYTPGVSTGELFF.

V gene TRBV14 combines with J gene TRBJ2-3; D tentatively fits TRBD1 or TRBD2 (5 bases each). The CDR3 is 13 amino acids. Trimming took 0 bases from V and 7 from J, leaving 8 bases between them. Per the germline V gene, CDR1 is SGHDN and CDR2 is FVKESK. The CDR3 is CASSQDRGHTQYF. In DNA form, the CDR3 reads TGTGCCAGCAGCCAAGATCGGGGACATACGCAGTATTTT.

This clone was counted a few times. The V and J genes are TRBV19 and TRBJ2-1, with 9 bases aligning to TRBD2. Trimming removed 3 bases from V and 0 bases from J; junction bases left unmatched: 6. The CDR3 consists of 17 residues. Germline loops: CDR1 LNHDA, CDR2 SQIVND (reference sequence). The CDR3 nucleotides are TGTGCCAGTAGTATCCCTAGCGGGATCAGCTCCTACAATGAGCAGTTCTTC. This sequence encodes CASSIPSGISSYNEQFF.

This chain links TRBV29-1 with TRBJ2-7, with D perhaps matching TRBD2 (6 bases). In germline, CDR1 is SQVTM, CDR2 ANQGSEA. The CDR3 loop spans 13 amino acids. The V end was cut by 4 bases, the J end by 2 bases, with 12 bases between. The CDR3 nucleotides are TGCAGCGTTGGACCGGGGGAAGCCTACGAGCAGTACTTC. The encoded protein is CSVGPGEAYEQYF.

This chain joins TRBV7-2 and TRBJ2-7; TRBD2 aligns across 8 bases. The CDR3 consists of 14 residues. Germline loops: CDR1 SGHTA, CDR2 FQGNSA. With V trimmed by 5 bases and J by 2 bases, 5 bases remained unmatched. CDR3 amino acids: CASSPSGPTYEQYF. DNA for the CDR3: TGTGCCAGCAGCCCTAGCGGGCCTACCTACGAGCAGTACTTC.